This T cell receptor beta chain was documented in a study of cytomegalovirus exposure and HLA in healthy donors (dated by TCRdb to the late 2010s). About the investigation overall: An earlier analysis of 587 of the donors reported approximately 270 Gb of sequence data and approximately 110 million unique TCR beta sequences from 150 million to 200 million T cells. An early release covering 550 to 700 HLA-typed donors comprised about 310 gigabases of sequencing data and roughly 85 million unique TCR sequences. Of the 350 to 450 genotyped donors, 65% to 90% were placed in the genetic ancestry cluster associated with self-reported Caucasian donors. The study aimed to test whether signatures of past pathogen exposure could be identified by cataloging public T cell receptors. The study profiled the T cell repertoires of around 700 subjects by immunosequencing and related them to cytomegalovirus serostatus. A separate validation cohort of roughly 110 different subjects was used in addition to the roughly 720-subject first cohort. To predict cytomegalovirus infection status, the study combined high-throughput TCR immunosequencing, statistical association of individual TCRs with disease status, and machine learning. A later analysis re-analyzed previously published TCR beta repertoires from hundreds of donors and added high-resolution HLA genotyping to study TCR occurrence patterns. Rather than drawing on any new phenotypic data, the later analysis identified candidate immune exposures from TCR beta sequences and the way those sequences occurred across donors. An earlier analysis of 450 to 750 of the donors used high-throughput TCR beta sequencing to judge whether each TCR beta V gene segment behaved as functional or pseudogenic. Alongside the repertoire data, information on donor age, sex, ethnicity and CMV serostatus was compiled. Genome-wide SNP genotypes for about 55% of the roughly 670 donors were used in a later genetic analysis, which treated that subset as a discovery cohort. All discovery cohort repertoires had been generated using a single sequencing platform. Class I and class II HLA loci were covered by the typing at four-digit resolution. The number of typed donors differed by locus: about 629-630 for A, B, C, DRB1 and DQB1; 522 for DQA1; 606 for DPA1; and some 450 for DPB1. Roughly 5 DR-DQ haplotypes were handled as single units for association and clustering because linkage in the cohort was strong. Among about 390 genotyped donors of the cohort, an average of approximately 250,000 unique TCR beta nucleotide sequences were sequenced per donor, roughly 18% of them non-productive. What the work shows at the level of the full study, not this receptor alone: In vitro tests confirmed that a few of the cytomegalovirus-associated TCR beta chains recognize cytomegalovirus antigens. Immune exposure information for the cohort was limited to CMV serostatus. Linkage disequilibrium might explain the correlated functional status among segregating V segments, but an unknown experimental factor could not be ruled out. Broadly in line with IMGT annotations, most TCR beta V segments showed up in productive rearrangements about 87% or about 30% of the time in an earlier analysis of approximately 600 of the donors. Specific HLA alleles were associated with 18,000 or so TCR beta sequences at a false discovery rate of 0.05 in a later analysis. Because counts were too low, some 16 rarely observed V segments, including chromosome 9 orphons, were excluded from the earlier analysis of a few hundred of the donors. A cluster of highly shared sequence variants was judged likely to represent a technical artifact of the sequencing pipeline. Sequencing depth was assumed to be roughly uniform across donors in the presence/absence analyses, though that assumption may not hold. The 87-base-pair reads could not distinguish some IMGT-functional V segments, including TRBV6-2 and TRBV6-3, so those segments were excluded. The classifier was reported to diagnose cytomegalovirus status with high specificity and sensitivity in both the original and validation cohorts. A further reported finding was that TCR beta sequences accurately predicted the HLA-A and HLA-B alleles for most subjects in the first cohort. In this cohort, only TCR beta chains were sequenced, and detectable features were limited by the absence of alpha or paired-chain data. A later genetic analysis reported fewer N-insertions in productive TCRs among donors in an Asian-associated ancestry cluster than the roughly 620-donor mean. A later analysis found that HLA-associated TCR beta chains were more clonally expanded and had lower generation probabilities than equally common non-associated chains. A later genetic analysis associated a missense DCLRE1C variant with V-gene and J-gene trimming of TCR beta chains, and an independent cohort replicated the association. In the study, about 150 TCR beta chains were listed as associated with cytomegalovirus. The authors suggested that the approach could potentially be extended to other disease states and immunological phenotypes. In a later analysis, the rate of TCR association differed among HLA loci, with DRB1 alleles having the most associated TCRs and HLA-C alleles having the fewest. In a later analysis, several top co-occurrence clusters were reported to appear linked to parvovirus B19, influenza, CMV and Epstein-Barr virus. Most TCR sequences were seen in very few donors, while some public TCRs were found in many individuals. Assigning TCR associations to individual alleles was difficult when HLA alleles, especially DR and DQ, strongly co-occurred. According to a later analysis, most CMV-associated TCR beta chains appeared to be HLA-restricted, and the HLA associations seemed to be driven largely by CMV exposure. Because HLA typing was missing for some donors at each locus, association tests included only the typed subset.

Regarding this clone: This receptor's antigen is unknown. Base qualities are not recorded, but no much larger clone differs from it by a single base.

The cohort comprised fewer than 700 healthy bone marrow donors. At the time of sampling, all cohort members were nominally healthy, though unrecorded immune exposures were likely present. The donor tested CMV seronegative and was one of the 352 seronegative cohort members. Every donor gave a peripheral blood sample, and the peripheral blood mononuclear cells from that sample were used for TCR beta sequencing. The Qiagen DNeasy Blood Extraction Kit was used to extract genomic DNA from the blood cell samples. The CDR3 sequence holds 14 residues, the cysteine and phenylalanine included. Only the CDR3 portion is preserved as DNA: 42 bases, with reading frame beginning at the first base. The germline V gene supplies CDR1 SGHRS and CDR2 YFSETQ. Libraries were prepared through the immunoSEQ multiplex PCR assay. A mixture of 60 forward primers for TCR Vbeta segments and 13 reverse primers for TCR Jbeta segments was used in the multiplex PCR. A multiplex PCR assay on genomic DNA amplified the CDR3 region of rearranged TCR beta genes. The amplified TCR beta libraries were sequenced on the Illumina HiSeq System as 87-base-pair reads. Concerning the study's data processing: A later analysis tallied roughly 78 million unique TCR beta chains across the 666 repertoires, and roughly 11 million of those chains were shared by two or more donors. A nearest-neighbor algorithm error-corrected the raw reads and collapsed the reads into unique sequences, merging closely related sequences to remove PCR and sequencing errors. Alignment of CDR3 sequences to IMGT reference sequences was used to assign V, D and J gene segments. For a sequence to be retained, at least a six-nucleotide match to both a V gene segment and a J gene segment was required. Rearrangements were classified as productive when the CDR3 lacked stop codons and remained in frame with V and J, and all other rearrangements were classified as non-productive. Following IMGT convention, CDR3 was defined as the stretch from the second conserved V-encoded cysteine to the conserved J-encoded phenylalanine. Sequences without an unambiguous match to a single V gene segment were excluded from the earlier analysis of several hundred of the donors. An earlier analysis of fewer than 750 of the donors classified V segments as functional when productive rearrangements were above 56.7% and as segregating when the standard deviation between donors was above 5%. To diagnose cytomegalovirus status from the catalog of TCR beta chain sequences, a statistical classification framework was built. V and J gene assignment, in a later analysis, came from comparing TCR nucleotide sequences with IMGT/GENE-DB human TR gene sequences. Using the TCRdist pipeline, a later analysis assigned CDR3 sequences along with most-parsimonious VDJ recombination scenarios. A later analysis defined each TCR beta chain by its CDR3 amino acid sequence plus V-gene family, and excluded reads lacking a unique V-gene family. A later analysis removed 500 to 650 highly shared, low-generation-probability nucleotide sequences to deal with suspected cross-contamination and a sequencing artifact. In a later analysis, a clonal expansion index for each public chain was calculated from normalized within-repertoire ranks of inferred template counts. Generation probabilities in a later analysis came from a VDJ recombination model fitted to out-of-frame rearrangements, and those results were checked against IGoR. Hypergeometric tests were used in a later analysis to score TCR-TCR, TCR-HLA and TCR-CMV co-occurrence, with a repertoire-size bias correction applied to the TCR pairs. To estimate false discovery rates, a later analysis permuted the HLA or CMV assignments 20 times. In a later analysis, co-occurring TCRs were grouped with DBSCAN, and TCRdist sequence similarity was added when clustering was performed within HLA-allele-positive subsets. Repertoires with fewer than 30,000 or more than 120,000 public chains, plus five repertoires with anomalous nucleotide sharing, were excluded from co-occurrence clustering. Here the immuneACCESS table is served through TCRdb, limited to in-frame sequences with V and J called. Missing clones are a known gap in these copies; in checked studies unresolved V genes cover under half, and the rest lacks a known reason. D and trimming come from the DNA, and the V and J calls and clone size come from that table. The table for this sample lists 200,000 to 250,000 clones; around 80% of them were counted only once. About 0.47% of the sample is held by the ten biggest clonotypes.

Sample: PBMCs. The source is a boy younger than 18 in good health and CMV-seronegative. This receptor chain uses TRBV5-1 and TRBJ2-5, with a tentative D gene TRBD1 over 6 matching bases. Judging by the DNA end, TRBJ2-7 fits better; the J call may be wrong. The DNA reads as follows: TGCGCCAGCAGCTTTACGACAGGAGCCTACGAGCAGTACTTC. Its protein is CASSFTTGAYEQYF.